This TCR beta chain was obtained from a study of T cell responses to AZD1222 COVID-19 vaccine. Findings and caveats of the study: Among AZD1222 vaccinees, only five to seven were seropositive at baseline. Among the donors, most were white British and more were female, and clonal diversity was possibly underestimated. Vaccine-associated CD4 TCRs ranged over spike, dominating at 160-218 and 743-854. Close to half of all spike-specific TCRs reportedly target regions of the variants that are unmutated.

The CDR3 is 15 amino acids. Germline CDR1 reads SEHNR; CDR2 reads FQNEAQ (reference sequence). V dropped 1 base and J dropped 6 bases, with 12 bases sitting between them. The assay was immunoSEQ multiplex PCR, and TCRdb's table has in-frame clones only and misses some. This table holds 85,000 to 95,000 clones, around 87% found once. About this clone: The antigen is not known.

This specimen was peripheral blood, taken on day 0 of AZD1222 vaccination. This clonotype originated in an adult in good health. The gene calls are TRBV7-9 and TRBJ2-2; weak D call: TRBD1 (6 bases). CDR3 DNA: TGTGCCAGCAGCTTAGTAAACAGGGCGGCCGGGGAGCTGTTTTTT. As protein: CASSLVNRAAGELFF.